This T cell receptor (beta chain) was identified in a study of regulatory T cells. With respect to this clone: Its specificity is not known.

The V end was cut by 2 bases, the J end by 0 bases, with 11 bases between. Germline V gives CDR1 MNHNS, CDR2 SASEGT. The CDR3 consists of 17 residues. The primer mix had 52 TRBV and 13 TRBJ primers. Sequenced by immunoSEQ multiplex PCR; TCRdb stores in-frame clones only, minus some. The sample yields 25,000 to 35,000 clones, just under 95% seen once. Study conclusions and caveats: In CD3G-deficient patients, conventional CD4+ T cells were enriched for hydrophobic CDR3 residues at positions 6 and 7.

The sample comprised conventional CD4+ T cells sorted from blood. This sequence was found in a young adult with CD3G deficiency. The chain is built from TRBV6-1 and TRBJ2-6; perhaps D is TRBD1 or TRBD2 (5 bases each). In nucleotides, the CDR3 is TGTGCCAGCAGTGAAACTGGGGACCTCTCTGGGGCCAACGTCCTGACTTTC. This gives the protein CASSETGDLSGANVLTF.